Below are 9 T cell receptor beta chains sequenced from a single sample in a study of blood T cell repertoires in COVID-19. Libraries were prepared by immunoSEQ multiplex PCR; TCRdb keeps only in-frame clonotypes and omits some of them. The table records 200,000 to 250,000 clones, about 90% of them present only once. Sequenced material: peripheral blood. These receptors all come from a young man with COVID-19, enrolled during active disease.

This clone occurred once. The gene calls are TRBV27 and TRBJ2-1; 12 nucleotides align to TRBD2. Germline CDR1 reads MNHEY; CDR2 reads SMNVEV (reference sequence). The J segment lost 9 bases and the V segment lost 6 bases, leaving 6 bases of the junction unmatched. This CDR3 comprises 14 residues. The CDR3 loop is CASSLAGGILEQFF. Written as DNA, the CDR3 is TGTGCCAGCAGCCTAGCGGGGGGGATCCTTGAGCAGTTCTTC.

The chain couples TRBV5-1 to TRBJ2-7; 7 nucleotides line up with TRBD1. CDR3 size: 14 residues. The V gene's germline CDR1 is SGHRS and CDR2 YFSETQ. Germline trimming cut 5 bases from V and 4 bases from J; bases unmatched to any gene: 9. The chain's CDR3 is CASRVWDSQYEQYF. CDR3 sequence (DNA): TGCGCCAGCAGGGTCTGGGACAGCCAATACGAGCAGTACTTC.

V usage is TRBV6-5 and J usage is TRBJ2-3, with D uncertain. The germline gives CDR1 MNHEY, CDR2 SVGAGI. The CDR3 length is 14 residues. Trimming shortened V by 3 bases and J by 0 bases, and 7 bases separated the two germline ends. CDR3: CASSYSLSTDTQYF. In DNA form, the CDR3 reads TGTGCCAGCAGTTATTCACTAAGCACAGATACGCAGTATTTT.

This clone was counted once. The gene calls are TRBV10-3 and TRBJ2-2; 7 bases align to TRBD1. The CDR3 sequence is 15 residues long. V lost 6 bases and J lost 3; bases outside the gene matches: 7. Germline V gene lookup returns CDR1 ENHRY and CDR2 SYGVKD. This CDR3 reads CAIRGKGADTGELFF. Here the CDR3 DNA reads TGTGCCATCAGGGGAAAGGGGGCGGACACCGGGGAGCTGTTTTTT.

This chain uses TRBV19 with TRBJ1-5, with D tentatively TRBD1 (6 bases). CDR1 is LNHDA and CDR2 is SQIVND in the germline V gene (reference sequence). This CDR3 has 19 amino acids. The V end was cut by 7 bases, the J end by 0 bases, with 25 bases between. The CDR3 coding sequence is TGTGCCAGTATAGAGGCCGAAGGGGGGGTGGGTTATAGCAATCAGCCCCAGCATTTT. It is translated as CASIEAEGGVGYSNQPQHF. Filled out from reference TRBV19 and TRBJ1-5, the complete variable domain reads DGGITQSPKYLFRKEGQNVTLSCEQNLNHDAMYWYRQDPGQGLRLIYYSQIVNDFQKGDIAEGYSVSREKKESFPLTVTSAQKNPTAFYLCASIEAEGGVGYSNQPQHFGDGTRLSIL.

CDR3 sequence reads: CASSIAVGAGQGAGELFF. In DNA, the CDR3 is TGTGCCAGCAGCATCGCAGTGGGGGCGGGACAGGGCGCCGGGGAGCTGTTTTTT. This rearrangement joins TRBV5-4 to TRBJ2-2, with TRBD1 matching 9 bases. The ends lost 4 bases at V and 6 bases at J; junction bases unmatched: 16. Germline CDR1 is SGHNT and CDR2 is YYREEE (reference sequence). This CDR3 is built from 18 residues.

The chain recombines TRBV7-2 with TRBJ2-7; 7 bases agree with TRBD2. The CDR3 is 16 amino acids. Unmatched junction bases numbered 19, after V lost 5 bases and J lost 9 bases. CDR1 is SGHTA and CDR2 is FQGNSA in the germline V gene. The CDR3 protein is CASSNGIRLAHPGQYF. The CDR3 DNA reads TGTGCCAGCAGCAACGGAATAAGACTAGCCCACCCTGGGCAGTACTTC.

A single count supports this clone. J is TRBJ1-2 and V is TRBV19, with D possibly TRBD1 on 6 matching bases. The CDR3 contains 15 residues. From germline, CDR1 is LNHDA and CDR2 SQIVND (reference sequence). Trimming took 3 bases from V and 2 from J, leaving 13 bases between them. The CDR3 DNA reads TGTGCCAGTAGTATCCGCCCTGACAGGAACTATGGCTACACCTTC. It yields the protein CASSIRPDRNYGYTF.

This sequence joins TRBV28 and TRBJ2-1, with a tentative D call TRBD1 (6 bases). The CDR3 runs to 14 residues. The V gene's germline CDR1 is MDHEN and CDR2 SYDVKM. Trimming cost V 6 bases and J 0 bases, with 9 bases left between them. The CDR3 sequence: CASRRTVSYNEQFF. The CDR3 DNA sequence: TGTGCCAGCAGACGGACAGTCTCCTACAATGAGCAGTTCTTC.